Listed below are T cell receptor beta chains from one sample, sequenced in a study of vaccination and CD4 T cells after COVID-19. Antigen specificity for these receptors is unknown. MiXCR, run by TCRdb on the PCR reads, gives a single entry per CDR3 protein. The data hold approximately 18,000 distinct CDR3 sequences, with 35% to 55% observed a single time. Here the sequenced sample was CD4+ T cells from blood, cultured in vitro, taken after SARS-CoV-2 vaccination. These receptors all stem from a human donor who had recovered from COVID-19. The CDR3 runs from the conserved cysteine through the conserved F or W. D genes are given only for firm matches. Clone size is not always given. Where it is, it says once, few, many or a class for expanded clones.

V	size	D	J	CDR3	DNA
TRBV12-3/TRBV12-4	.	TRBD1	TRBJ1-1	CASSLRQGWGGTEAFF	TGTGCCAGCAGTTTAAGACAGGGATGGGGGGGCACTGAAGCTTTCTTT
TRBV27	.	.	TRBJ2-1	CASSSAYSYNEQFF	TGTGCCAGCAGTTCGGCCTACTCCTACAATGAGCAGTTCTTC
TRBV28	.	TRBD1	TRBJ1-6	CASSALAGGLHF	TGTGCCAGCAGTGCCCTGGCAGGGGGTCTCCACTTT
TRBV19	.	.	TRBJ2-6	CASRRALVSGANVLTF	TGTGCCAGCCGCAGGGCCTTGGTCTCTGGGGCCAACGTCCTGACTTTC
TRBV15	once	TRBD1	TRBJ2-2	CATSVDRGLGGELFF	TGTGCCACCAGTGTAGACAGGGGGCTAGGCGGGGAGCTGTTTTTT
TRBV6-5	.	.	TRBJ2-2	CASSYSARGVTGELFF	TGTGCCAGCAGTTACTCGGCCAGGGGGGTAACCGGGGAGCTGTTTTTT
TRBV19	few	.	TRBJ1-1	CASSIEVAPREAFF	TGTGCCAGTAGTATAGAAGTGGCACCCCGTGAAGCTTTCTTT
TRBV6-1	.	.	TRBJ1-3	CASSEGGSGNTIYF	TGTGCCAGCAGTGAAGGGGGCTCTGGAAACACCATATATTTT
TRBV6-1	.	TRBD1	TRBJ1-2	CASSPQQGSYGYTF	TGTGCCAGCAGTCCTCAACAGGGGAGCTATGGCTACACCTTC
TRBV5-1	.	TRBD1	TRBJ1-1	CASSLTGTGKGEAFF	TGCGCCAGCAGCTTGACCGGGACAGGGAAGGGTGAAGCTTTCTTT
TRBV29-1	.	TRBD1	TRBJ1-5	CSAQGAGQPQHF	TGCAGCGCACAGGGGGCAGGGCAGCCCCAGCATTTT
TRBV20-1	.	.	TRBJ2-3	CSADTRVRTDTQYF	TGCAGTGCTGATACCAGGGTGCGCACAGATACGCAGTATTTT
TRBV30	large	TRBD1	TRBJ1-5	CAWSPGGRQPQHF	TGTGCCTGGAGTCCAGGGGGTAGACAGCCCCAGCATTTT
TRBV6-5	.	.	TRBJ1-2	CASSYSTRGGENYGYTF	TGTGCCAGCAGTTATTCGACCAGGGGTGGGGAGAACTATGGCTACACCTTC
TRBV20-1	.	.	TRBJ2-1	CSASRQASSYNEQFF	TGCAGTGCTAGTCGACAGGCCAGCTCCTACAATGAGCAGTTCTTC
TRBV20-1	few	.	TRBJ2-3	CSATPRQRITDTQYF	TGCAGTGCTACCCCTCGACAGAGAATCACAGATACGCAGTATTTT
TRBV6-2/TRBV6-3	few	.	TRBJ2-5	CASSEQETQYF	TGTGCCAGCAGTGAACAAGAGACCCAGTACTTC
TRBV20-1	.	.	TRBJ2-6	CSARGSGANVLTF	TGCAGTGCTAGAGGGTCTGGGGCCAACGTCCTGACTTTC
TRBV24-1	.	.	TRBJ2-2	CATSGPTGTANTGELFF	TGTGCCACCAGTGGTCCAACCGGGACCGCAAACACCGGGGAGCTGTTTTTT
TRBV27	few	TRBD2	TRBJ2-5	CATPRPGGSGYPETQYF	TGTGCCACCCCTAGGCCTGGCGGTAGCGGGTACCCAGAGACCCAGTACTTC
TRBV9	.	TRBD2	TRBJ2-7	CASSVGTSGSHEQYF	TGTGCCAGCAGCGTAGGGACTAGCGGGAGCCACGAGCAGTACTTC
TRBV20-1	.	.	TRBJ1-5	CSVRVRGDQPQHF	TGCAGTGTGCGGGTGAGAGGGGATCAGCCCCAGCATTTT
TRBV28	.	TRBD1	TRBJ2-1	CASSFPGTGKNEQFF	TGTGCCAGCAGTTTCCCCGGGACAGGGAAGAATGAGCAGTTCTTC
TRBV6-5	once	TRBD1	TRBJ2-7	CASSYSGTVFGEQYF	TGTGCCAGCAGCTACTCCGGGACAGTATTCGGTGAGCAGTACTTC
TRBV6-1	.	.	TRBJ2-1	CASSNPNEQFF	TGTGCCAGCTCCAACCCCAATGAGCAGTTCTTC
TRBV6-5	.	.	TRBJ1-2	CASSYSSQINIYGYTF	TGTGCCAGCAGTTACTCATCACAGATAAACATCTATGGCTACACCTTC
TRBV20-1	.	.	TRBJ2-3	CSATLRTDTQYF	TGCAGTGCTACCCTGAGGACAGATACGCAGTATTTT
TRBV25-1	.	.	TRBJ1-2	CASSEQTGYGYTF	TGTGCCAGCAGTGAACAAACAGGGTACGGCTACACCTTC